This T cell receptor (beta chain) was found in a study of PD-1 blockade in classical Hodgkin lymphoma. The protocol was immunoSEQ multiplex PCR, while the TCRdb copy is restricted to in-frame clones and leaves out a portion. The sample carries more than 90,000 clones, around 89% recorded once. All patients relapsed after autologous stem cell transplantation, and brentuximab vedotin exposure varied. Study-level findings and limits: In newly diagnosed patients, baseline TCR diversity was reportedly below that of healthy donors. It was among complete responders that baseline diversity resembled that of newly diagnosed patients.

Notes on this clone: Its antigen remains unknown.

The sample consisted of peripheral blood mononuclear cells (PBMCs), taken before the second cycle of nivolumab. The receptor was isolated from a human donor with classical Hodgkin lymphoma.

The CDR3 coding sequence is TGTGCCTGGAGTGCGTCTAACAGGGCTGGAAACACCATATATTTT. Residues: CAWSASNRAGNTIYF. The rearrangement uses TRBV30 and TRBJ1-3, with D perhaps matching TRBD1 (6 bases). The V gene lost 1 base and the J gene lost 2 bases, with 12 bases spanning the gap. Germline-derived CDR1 and CDR2 are GTSNPN and SVGIG (reference sequence). The CDR3 extends over 15 amino acids.